The 8 T cell receptor beta chains in this list originate from one sample, sequenced in a study of blood T cell repertoires in COVID-19. The repertoire was sequenced with immunoSEQ multiplex PCR; TCRdb's copy has only in-frame clones and lacks some. The data hold 200,000 to 250,000 clones, with about 88% observed a single time. What was sequenced was PBMCs or T cells enriched from blood (not recorded which). The receptor source for this set is a woman aged 25 to 39 who had recovered from COVID-19.

The V gene is TRBV4-1, the J gene TRBJ2-2, with 14 bases matching TRBD2. Germline-derived CDR1 and CDR2 are MGHRA and YSYEKL. The CDR3 sequence is 19 residues long. The junction had 9 bases not matched to a gene; V was cut back by 2 bases and J by 4 bases. CDR3 coding DNA: TGCGCCAGCAGCCAACCTGGACTAGCGGGGGGCCCCGGCACCGGGGAGCTGTTTTTT. Its translation is CASSQPGLAGGPGTGELFF.

The chain uses TRBV29-1 and TRBJ1-4, with TRBD1 matching over 12 bases. CDR1 and CDR2 from the germline V gene are SQVTM and ANQGSEA. The length of the CDR3 is 14 residues. J was trimmed by 6 bases and V by 4 bases; bases with no gene match: 3. The CDR3 nucleotides read TGCAGCGTTGGGGACAGGGGGCGCGATGAAAAACTGTTTTTT. It specifies CSVGDRGRDEKLFF.

The gene calls are TRBV4-3 and TRBJ2-5; TRBD2 agrees at 10 bases. J lost 4 bases, V lost 0 bases, and 5 bases had no gene match. The CDR3 length is 16 residues. Germline assignment: CDR1 LGHNA and CDR2 YSLEER. CDR3 residues: CASSQEGLAGVETQYF. CDR3 DNA: TGCGCCAGCAGCCAAGAGGGTCTAGCGGGGGTAGAGACCCAGTACTTC.

The CDR3: CATQGASGTEAFF. CDR3 nucleotides: TGTGCCACACAGGGGGCGTCGGGAACTGAAGCTTTCTTT. V and J are TRBV4-2 and TRBJ1-1, with TRBD1 identical over 9 bases. This CDR3 is 13 amino acids long. Per the germline V gene, CDR1 is LGHNA and CDR2 is YNFKEQ. V dropped 10 bases and J dropped 5; count of bases not matched to a gene: 8.

The V and J genes are TRBV7-3 and TRBJ1-3; the D is unclear. Trimming removed 5 bases at V and 4 bases at J, with 6 bases between. This CDR3 has 12 amino acids. Germline V lookup: CDR1 SGHTA, CDR2 FQGTGA. The CDR3 bases are TGTGCCAGCAGCGGCGGAGGAAACACCATATATTTT. Protein product: CASSGGGNTIYF.

The CDR3, as DNA: TGTGCCAGCAGCTTTTTACGGGGTGACCAAGAGACCCAGTACTTC. This encodes CASSFLRGDQETQYF. The rearrangement joins TRBV7-6 to TRBJ2-5, with TRBD2 as a possible D gene (5 bases). The V and J ends lost 3 bases and 0 bases respectively, with 11 bases between them. Germline-derived CDR1 and CDR2 are SGHVS and FNYEAQ. The CDR3 runs 15 residues.

The chain recombines TRBV3-1 (or the pseudogene TRBV3-2) with TRBJ1-2; D is unresolved. Germline loops: CDR1 LGHDT, CDR2 YNNKEL (reference sequence). The V gene lost 4 bases and the J gene lost 5 bases, with 20 bases spanning the gap. This CDR3 region has 16 residues. CDR3 loop: CASSPPRTAGSYGYTF. The CDR3 region has the DNA TGTGCCAGCAGCCCCCCGCGGACGGCGGGATCATATGGCTACACCTTC.

This chain connects TRBV3-1 (or the pseudogene TRBV3-2) to TRBJ1-5; TRBD1 matches at 7 bases. This CDR3 is 13 amino acids long. From germline, CDR1 is LGHDT and CDR2 YNNKEL (reference sequence). Trimming removed 4 bases from V and 7 bases from J; junction bases left unmatched: 4. The CDR3, as DNA: TGTGCCAGCAGCCTAACAGGGGCCCAGCCCCAGCATTTT. It yields the protein CASSLTGAQPQHF.